This T cell receptor beta chain was sequenced for a study of cytomegalovirus exposure and HLA in healthy donors. As to this clone: Other nucleotide sequences in the sample specify the same CDR3.

Profiling relied on immunoSEQ multiplex PCR, and the TCRdb table lists in-frame clones only, not all of them. The sample carries 260,000 or so clones, roughly 87% recorded once. The V gene lost 3 bases and the J gene lost 7 bases, with 10 bases spanning the gap. Germline V lookup: CDR1 WSHSY, CDR2 SAAADI. The CDR3 has 13 residues. This clonotype was obtained from a woman in her 30s in good health and CMV-seronegative. What was sequenced was PBMCs. The gene calls are TRBV10-2 and TRBJ1-5, with D possibly TRBD1 on 6 matching bases. The CDR3 DNA follows: TGCGCCAGCAGTGAACAGGGAGGACAGCCCCAGCATTTT. It is translated as CASSEQGGQPQHF.